This T cell receptor beta chain comes out of a study of blood T cell repertoires in COVID-19. Study information: Material from acute and convalescent COVID-19 was sourced from the United States, Italy and Spain. Sample material is recorded as cDNA or gDNA derived from T cells, B-cell-depleted T cells, or PBMCs.

In the study's own analysis: Estimation of nucleated cell counts was performed using reference gene primer amplification. TCRdb's table, derived via immunoSEQ multiplex PCR, lists solely in-frame clones and lacks some. V and J calls and clone size are as listed in that table; D and trimming were resolved from the DNA. The data hold approximately 70,000 clones, with 80% to 90% observed a single time. V lost 5 bases and J lost 1; bases outside the gene matches: 6. Germline CDR1 LNHDA, CDR2 SQIVND (reference sequence). The CDR3 loop spans 16 amino acids. Material for sequencing was peripheral blood. V and J are TRBV19 and TRBJ1-5, with 9 bases that match TRBD1. This sequence was found in a human donor in a cohort sampled during active COVID-19. The DNA for the CDR3 is TGTGCCAGTAGTGCCCCGACAGGGGGAAGCAATCAGCCCCAGCATTTT. Protein product: CASSAPTGGSNQPQHF.